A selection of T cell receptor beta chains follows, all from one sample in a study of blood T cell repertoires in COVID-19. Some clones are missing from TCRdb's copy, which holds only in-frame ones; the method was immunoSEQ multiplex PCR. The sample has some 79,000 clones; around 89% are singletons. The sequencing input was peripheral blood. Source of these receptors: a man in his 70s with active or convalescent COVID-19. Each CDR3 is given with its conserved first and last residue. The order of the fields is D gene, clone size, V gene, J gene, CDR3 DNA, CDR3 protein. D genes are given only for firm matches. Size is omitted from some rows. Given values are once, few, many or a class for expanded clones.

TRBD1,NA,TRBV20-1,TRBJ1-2,TGCAGTGCTAGTAAAGGGACAGGGTCCGGCTACACCTTC,CSASKGTGSGYTF
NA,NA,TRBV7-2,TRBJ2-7,TGTGCCAGCAGCTTAGCGCCGATAGCACGGTACGAGCAGTACTTC,CASSLAPIARYEQYF
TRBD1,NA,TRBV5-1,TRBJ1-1,TGCGCCAGCAGGCCGGGACAGATCATGAACACTGAAGCTTTCTTT,CASRPGQIMNTEAFF
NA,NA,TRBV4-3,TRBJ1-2,TGCGCCAGCAGCCAAGAGGGGAGGGGCCGCACCTTC,CASSQEGRGRTF
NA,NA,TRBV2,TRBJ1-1,TGTGCCAGCAGTGAAGGAGGCGGGAACACTGAAGCTTTCTTT,CASSEGGGNTEAFF
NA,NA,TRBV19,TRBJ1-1,TGTGCCAGTAGTATCCCGACAGTTATGAACACTGAAGCTTTCTTT,CASSIPTVMNTEAFF
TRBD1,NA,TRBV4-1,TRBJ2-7,TGCGCCAGCAGCAGGGACAGGGTTTACGAGCAGTACTTC,CASSRDRVYEQYF
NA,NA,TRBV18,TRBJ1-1,TGTGCCAGCTCATCACGTTGGAGGGCCACTGAAGCTTTCTTT,CASSSRWRATEAFF
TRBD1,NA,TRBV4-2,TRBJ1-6,TGTGCCAGCAGCCAAGAAGCATTGGGACAGGGGTTCTCCTATAATTCACCCCTCCACTTT,CASSQEALGQGFSYNSPLHF
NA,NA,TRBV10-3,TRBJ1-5,TGTGCCATCAGTGCAGGGGATAGCAATCAGCCCCAGCATTTT,CAISAGDSNQPQHF
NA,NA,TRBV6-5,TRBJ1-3,TGTGCCAGCGGGGGGGCAGGGAGGAACACCATATATTTT,CASGGAGRNTIYF
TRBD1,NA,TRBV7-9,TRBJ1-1,TGTGCCAGCAGCTTAAGGACAGGGCTCACTGAAGCTTTCTTT,CASSLRTGLTEAFF
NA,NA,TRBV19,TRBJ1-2,TGTGCCAGTAGTCTCACGTGGGGGCGTGAGGGCTACACCTTC,CASSLTWGREGYTF
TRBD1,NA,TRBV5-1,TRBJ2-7,TGCGCCAGCAGCTTAGGGCAGGGGGACGAGCAGTACTTC,CASSLGQGDEQYF
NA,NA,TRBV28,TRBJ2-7,TGTGCCAGCAGTGGCAGCACAAGGGGGAGAGTCTCCTACGAGCAGTACTTC,CASSGSTRGRVSYEQYF
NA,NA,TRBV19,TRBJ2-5,TGTGCCAGTAGTATTCAGGGACTGGACGAAGAGACCCAGTACTTC,CASSIQGLDEETQYF
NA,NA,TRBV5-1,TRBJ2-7,TGCGCCAGCAGCTCCGGGACATACGGTTTCCGGCAGTACTTC,CASSSGTYGFRQYF
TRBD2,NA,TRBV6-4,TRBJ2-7,TGTGCCAGCAGTGGGACTAGCGGGAGTCTAGACGAGCAGTACTTC,CASSGTSGSLDEQYF
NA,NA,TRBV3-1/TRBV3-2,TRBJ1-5,TGTGCCAGCAGCCCGGGTGGGGGAGGAAGCAATCAGCCCCAGCATTTT,CASSPGGGGSNQPQHF
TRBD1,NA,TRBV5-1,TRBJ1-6,TGCGCCAGCAGCCCCTCAGGGGGCAGTTCACCCCTCCACTTT,CASSPSGGSSPLHF
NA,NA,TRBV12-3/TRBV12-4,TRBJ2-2,TGTGCCAGCAGTTTACAAAACACCGGGGAGCTGTTTTTT,CASSLQNTGELFF
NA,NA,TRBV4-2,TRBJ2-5,TGTGCCAGCAGCCAAGCAAATCGGGGAGAAGAGACCCAGTACTTC,CASSQANRGEETQYF
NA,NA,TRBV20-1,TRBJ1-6,TGCAGTGCTAGTCCAGTCTTAGCTAATTCACCCCTCCACTTT,CSASPVLANSPLHF
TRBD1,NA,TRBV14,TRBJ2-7,TGTGCCAGCAGCCAAGACCTAAGACAGGGTAGGGGAGCGGACGAGCAGTACTTC,CASSQDLRQGRGADEQYF
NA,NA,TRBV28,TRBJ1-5,TGTGCCAGCAGTCTACAACCGTTCCGGGGTGGATATAGCAATCAGCCCCAGCATTTT,CASSLQPFRGGYSNQPQHF
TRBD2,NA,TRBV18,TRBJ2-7,TGTGCCAGCTCACACAGGGGCCGTCCGGCTAGCGGGGGGTTTTACGAGCAGTACTTC,CASSHRGRPASGGFYEQYF
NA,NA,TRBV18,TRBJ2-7,TGTGCCAGCTCACCATTCGACCCTAAGGAGAACGAGCAGTACTTC,CASSPFDPKENEQYF
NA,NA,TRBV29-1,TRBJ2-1,TGCAGCGTGAGGGGGAGTCTAGCGGACCCTAAGGGGGAGCAGTTCTTC,CSVRGSLADPKGEQFF
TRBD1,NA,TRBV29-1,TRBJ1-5,TGCAGCGTTGGACAGGGAAAGAATCAGCCCCAGCATTTT,CSVGQGKNQPQHF
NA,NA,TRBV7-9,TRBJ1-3,TGTGCCAGCAGTCAACGGATCGGGGTTATAGGAAACACCATATATTTT,CASSQRIGVIGNTIYF
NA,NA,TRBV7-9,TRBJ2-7,TGTGCCAGCAGTCTTACAAACGAGCAGTACTTC,CASSLTNEQYF
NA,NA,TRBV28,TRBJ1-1,TGTGCCAGCAGCCCCCGTCCGGGTTCGGAAACTGAAGCTTTCTTT,CASSPRPGSETEAFF
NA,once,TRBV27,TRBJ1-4,TGTGCCAGCAGGTGGGCGTCAACTAATGAAAAACTGTTTTTT,CASRWASTNEKLFF
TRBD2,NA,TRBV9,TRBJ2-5,TGTGCCAGCAGCGTAGATGCGGGAGCGCAAGAGACCCAGTACTTC,CASSVDAGAQETQYF
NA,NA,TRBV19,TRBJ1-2,TGTGCCAGTAGTATAAATGGGAACAGGGCCGTTGCTACTAACTATGGCTACACCTTC,CASSINGNRAVATNYGYTF
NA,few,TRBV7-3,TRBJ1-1,TGTGCCAGCAGCTTAACGGGCCTTAGACAGGTTGGAAAGAACACTGAAGCTTTCTTT,CASSLTGLRQVGKNTEAFF
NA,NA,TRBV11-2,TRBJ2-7,TGTGCCAGCAGCCCCGCCTACGAGCAGTACTTC,CASSPAYEQYF
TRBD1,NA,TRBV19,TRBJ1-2,TGTGCCAGTAGTATAGCCAAGACAGGGCTGGAGGTCTATGGCTACACCTTC,CASSIAKTGLEVYGYTF
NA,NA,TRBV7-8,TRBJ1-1,TGTGCCAGCAGCTTAGAATATTCGGGGATGGGTGAAGCTTTCTTT,CASSLEYSGMGEAFF
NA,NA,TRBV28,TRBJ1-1,TGTGCCAGCAGTTCCCCTATTAACACTGAAGCTTTCTTT,CASSSPINTEAFF
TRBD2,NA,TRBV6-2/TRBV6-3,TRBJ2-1,TGTGCCAGCAGTTACTCGGTTAGCGGGAATGAGCAGTTCTTC,CASSYSVSGNEQFF
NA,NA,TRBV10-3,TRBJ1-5,TGTGCCATCAGTGAGCAAATTAGCAATCAGCCCCAGCATTTT,CAISEQISNQPQHF